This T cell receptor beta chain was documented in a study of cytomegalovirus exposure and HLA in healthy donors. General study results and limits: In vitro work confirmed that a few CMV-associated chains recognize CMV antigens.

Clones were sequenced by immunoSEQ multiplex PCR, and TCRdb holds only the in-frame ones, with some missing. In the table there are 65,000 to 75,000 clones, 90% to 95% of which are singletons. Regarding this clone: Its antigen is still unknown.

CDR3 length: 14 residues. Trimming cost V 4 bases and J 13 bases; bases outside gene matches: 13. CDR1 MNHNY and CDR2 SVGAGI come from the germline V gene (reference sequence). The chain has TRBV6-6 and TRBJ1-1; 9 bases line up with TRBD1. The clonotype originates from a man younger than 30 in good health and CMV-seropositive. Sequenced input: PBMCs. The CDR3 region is CASSSIDKPGQGFF. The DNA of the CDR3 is TGTGCCAGCAGTTCAATCGATAAGCCGGGACAGGGTTTCTTT.